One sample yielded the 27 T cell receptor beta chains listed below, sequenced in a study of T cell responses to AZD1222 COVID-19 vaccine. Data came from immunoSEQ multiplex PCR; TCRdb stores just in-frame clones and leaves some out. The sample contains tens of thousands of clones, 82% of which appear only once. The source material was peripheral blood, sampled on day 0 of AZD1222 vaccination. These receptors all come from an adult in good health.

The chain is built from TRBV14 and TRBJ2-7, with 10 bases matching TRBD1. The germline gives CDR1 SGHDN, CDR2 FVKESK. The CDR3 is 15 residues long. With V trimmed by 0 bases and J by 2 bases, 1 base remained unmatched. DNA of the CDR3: TGTGCCAGCAGCCAAGAGGACAGGGGGGCCTACGAGCAGTACTTC. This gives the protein CASSQEDRGAYEQYF. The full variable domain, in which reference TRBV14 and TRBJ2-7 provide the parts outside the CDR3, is EAGVTQFPSHSVIEKGQTVTLRCDPISGHDNLYWYRRVMGKEIKFLLHFVKESKQDESGMPNNRFLAERTGGTYSTLKVQPAELEDSGVYFCASSQEDRGAYEQYFGPGTRLTVT.

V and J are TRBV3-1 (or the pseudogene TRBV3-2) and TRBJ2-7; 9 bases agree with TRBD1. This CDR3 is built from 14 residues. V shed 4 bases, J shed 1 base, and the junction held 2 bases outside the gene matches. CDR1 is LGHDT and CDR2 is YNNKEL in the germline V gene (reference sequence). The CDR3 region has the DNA TGTGCCAGCAGCCGTGGGACAGGGTCCTACGAGCAGTACTTC. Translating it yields CASSRGTGSYEQYF.

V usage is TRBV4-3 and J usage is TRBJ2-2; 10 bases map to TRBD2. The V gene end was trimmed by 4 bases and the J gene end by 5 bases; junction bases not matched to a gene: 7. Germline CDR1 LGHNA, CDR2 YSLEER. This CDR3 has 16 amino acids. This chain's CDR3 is CASSPRASGGTGELFF. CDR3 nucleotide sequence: TGCGCCAGCAGCCCTCGGGCTAGCGGGGGTACCGGGGAGCTGTTTTTT.

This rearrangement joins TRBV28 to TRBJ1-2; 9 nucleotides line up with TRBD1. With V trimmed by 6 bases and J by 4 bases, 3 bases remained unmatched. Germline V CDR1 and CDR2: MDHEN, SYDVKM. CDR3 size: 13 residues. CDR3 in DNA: TGTGCCAGCAGATCGGACAGGGGCTATGGCTACACCTTC. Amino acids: CASRSDRGYGYTF.

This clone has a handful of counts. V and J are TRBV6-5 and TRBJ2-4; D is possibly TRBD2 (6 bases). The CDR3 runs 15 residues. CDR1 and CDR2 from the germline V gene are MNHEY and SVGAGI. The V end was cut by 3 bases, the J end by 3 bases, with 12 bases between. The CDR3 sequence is CASSYGGIDKNIQYF. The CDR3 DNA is TGTGCCAGCAGTTATGGAGGGATTGACAAAAACATTCAGTACTTC.

The DNA of the CDR3 is TGTGCCAGCAGTGAAAGGGGCCAACTCTATGGCTACACCTTC. Translated: CASSERGQLYGYTF. J is TRBJ1-2 and V is TRBV6-1; weak D call: TRBD1 (5 bases). With 2 bases removed from V and 4 bases from J, the gap between germline ends came to 11 bases. Germline-derived CDR1 and CDR2 are MNHNS and SASEGT. The CDR3 is 14 amino acids.

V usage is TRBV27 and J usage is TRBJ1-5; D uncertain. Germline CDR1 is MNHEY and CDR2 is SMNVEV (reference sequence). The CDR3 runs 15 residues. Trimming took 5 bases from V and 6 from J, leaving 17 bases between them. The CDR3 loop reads CASSSGVGSFQPQHF. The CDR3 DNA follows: TGTGCCAGCAGTAGCGGGGTGGGAAGTTTTCAGCCCCAGCATTTT.

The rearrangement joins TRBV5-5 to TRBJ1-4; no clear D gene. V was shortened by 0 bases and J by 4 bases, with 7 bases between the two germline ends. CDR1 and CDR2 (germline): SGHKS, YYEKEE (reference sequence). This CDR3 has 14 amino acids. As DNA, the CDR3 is TGTGCCAGCAGCTTGGCTCAAAGTAATGAAAAACTGTTTTTT. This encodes CASSLAQSNEKLFF.

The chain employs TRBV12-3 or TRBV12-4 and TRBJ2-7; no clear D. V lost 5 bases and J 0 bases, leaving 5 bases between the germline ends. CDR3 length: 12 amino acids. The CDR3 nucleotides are TGTGCCAGCAGTACCAGCTCCTACGAGCAGTACTTC. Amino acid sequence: CASSTSSYEQYF.

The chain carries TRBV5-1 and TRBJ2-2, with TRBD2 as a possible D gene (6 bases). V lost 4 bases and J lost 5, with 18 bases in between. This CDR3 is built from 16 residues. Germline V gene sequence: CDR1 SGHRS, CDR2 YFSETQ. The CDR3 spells CASSLGTSGRTGELFF. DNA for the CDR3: TGCGCCAGCAGCCTCGGGACTTCAGGGAGGACCGGGGAGCTGTTTTTT.

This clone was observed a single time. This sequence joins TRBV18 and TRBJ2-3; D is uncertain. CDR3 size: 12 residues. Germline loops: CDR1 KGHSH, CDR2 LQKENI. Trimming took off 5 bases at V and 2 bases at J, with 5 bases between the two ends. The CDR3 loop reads CASSSFTDTQYF. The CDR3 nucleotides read TGTGCCAGCTCATCTTTCACAGATACGCAGTATTTT.

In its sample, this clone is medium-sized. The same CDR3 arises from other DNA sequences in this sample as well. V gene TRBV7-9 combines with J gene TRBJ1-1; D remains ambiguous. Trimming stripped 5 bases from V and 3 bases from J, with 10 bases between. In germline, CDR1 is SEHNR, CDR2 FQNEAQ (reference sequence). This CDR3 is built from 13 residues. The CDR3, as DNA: TGTGCCAGCAGCCGTCCGGGTGACACTGAAGCTTTCTTT. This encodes CASSRPGDTEAFF.

CDR3 region: CASSYPGNTGYTF. CDR3 bases: TGTGCCAGCAGTTACCCCGGTAACACTGGCTACACCTTC. The genes are TRBV6-5 and TRBJ1-2; D unresolved. Germline values: CDR1 MNHEY, CDR2 SVGAGI. Trimming removed 2 bases at V and 7 bases at J, with 11 bases between. The CDR3 is 13 residues long.

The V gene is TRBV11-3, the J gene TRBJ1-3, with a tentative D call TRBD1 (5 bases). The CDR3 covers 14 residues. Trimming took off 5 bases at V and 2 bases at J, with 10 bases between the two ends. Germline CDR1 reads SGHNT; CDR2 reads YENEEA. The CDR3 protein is CASSPGRTGNTIYF. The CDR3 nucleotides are TGTGCCAGCAGCCCAGGGCGGACTGGAAACACCATATATTTT.

The CDR3: CASSQGGSSRELFF. The CDR3 region has the DNA TGCGCCAGCAGCCAAGGCGGGTCTAGCCGGGAGCTGTTTTTT. This chain joins TRBV4-1 and TRBJ2-2, with D tentatively TRBD2 (5 bases). CDR1 and CDR2 from the germline V gene are MGHRA and YSYEKL. The V and J ends lost 1 base and 9 bases respectively, with 12 bases between them. The length of the CDR3 is 14 residues.

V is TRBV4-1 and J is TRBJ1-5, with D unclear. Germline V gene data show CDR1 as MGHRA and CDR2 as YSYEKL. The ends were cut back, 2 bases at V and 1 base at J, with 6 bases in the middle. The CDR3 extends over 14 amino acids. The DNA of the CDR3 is TGCGCCAGCAGCCAACATACGAGCAATCAGCCCCAGCATTTT. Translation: CASSQHTSNQPQHF.

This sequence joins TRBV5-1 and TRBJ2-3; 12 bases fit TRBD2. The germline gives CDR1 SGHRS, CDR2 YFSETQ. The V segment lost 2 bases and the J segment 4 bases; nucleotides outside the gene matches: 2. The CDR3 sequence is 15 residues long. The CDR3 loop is CASSLGLAGSDTQYF. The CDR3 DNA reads TGCGCCAGCAGCTTAGGACTAGCGGGGTCAGATACGCAGTATTTT.

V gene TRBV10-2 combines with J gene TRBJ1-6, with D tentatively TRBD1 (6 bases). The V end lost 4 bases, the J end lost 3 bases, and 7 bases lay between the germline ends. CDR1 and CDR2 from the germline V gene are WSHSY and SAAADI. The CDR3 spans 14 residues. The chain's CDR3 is CASSGDNYNSPLHF. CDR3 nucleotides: TGCGCCAGCAGTGGGGACAACTATAATTCACCCCTCCACTTT.

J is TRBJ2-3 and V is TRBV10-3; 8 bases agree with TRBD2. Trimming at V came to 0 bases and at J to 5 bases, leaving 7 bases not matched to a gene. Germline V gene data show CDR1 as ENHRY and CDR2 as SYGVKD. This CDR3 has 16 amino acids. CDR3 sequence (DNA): TGTGCCATCAGTGAGTCAGGCGGGGGGCCGGAAGATACGCAGTATTTT. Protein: CAISESGGGPEDTQYF.

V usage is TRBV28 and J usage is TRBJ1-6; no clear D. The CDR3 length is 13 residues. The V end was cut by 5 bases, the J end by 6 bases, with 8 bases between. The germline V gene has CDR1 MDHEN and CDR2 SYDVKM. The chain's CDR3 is CASSTDFNSPLHF. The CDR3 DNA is TGTGCCAGCAGTACTGATTTTAATTCACCCCTCCACTTT.

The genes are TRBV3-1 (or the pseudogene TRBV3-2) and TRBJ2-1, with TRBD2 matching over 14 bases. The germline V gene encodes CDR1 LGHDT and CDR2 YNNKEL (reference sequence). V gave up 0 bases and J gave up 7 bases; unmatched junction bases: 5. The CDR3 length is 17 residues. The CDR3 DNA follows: TGTGCCAGCAGCCAAGAGGGACTAGCGGGGGTCGGAAATGAGCAGTTCTTC. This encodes CASSQEGLAGVGNEQFF.

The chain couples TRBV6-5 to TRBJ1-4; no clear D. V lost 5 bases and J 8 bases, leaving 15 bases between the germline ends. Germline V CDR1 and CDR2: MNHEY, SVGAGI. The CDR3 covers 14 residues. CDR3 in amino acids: CASSTWADEEKLFF. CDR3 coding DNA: TGTGCCAGCAGTACCTGGGCGGACGAAGAAAAACTGTTTTTT.

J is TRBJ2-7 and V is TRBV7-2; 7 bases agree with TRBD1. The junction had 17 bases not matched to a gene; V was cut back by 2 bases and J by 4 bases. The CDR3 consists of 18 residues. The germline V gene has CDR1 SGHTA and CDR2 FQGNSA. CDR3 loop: CASSLMALEGAAPYEQYF. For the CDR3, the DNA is TGTGCCAGCAGCTTAATGGCCCTCGAGGGGGCGGCCCCGTACGAGCAGTACTTC.

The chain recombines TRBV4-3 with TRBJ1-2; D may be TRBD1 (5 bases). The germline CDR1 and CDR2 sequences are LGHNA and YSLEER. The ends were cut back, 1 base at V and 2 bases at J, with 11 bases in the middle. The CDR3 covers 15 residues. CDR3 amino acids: CASSQADRGNYGYTF. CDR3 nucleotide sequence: TGCGCCAGCAGCCAAGCGGATCGGGGGAACTATGGCTACACCTTC.

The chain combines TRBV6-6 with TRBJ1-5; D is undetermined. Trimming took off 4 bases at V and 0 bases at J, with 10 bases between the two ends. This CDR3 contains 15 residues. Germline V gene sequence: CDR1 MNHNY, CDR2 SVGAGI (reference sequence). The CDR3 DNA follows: TGTGCCAGCAGTTTAGGTGGAAATAGCAATCAGCCCCAGCATTTT. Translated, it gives CASSLGGNSNQPQHF.

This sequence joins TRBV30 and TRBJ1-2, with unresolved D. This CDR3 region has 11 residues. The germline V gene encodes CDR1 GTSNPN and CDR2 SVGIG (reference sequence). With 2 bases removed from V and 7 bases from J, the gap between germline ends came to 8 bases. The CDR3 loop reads CAWSPGSGYTF. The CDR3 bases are TGTGCCTGGAGTCCGGGCAGTGGCTACACCTTC.

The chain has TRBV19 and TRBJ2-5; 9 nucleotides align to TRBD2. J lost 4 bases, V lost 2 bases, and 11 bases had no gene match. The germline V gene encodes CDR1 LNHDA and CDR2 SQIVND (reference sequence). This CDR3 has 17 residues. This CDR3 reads CASSISWRGGHPETQYF. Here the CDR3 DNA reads TGTGCCAGTAGTATATCTTGGCGGGGGGGCCACCCAGAGACCCAGTACTTC. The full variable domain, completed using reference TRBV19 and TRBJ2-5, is DGGITQSPKYLFRKEGQNVTLSCEQNLNHDAMYWYRQDPGQGLRLIYYSQIVNDFQKGDIAEGYSVSREKKESFPLTVTSAQKNPTAFYLCASSISWRGGHPETQYFGPGTRLLVL.